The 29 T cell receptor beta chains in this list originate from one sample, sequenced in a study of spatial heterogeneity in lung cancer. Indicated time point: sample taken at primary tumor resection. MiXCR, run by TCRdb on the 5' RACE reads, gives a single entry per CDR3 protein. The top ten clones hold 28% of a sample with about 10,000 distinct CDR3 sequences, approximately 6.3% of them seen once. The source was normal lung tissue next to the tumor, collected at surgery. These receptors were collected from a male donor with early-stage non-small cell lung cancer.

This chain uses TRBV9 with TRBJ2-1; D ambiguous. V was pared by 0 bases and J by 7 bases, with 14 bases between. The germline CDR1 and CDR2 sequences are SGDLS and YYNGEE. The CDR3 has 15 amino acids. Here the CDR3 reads CASSVALGKKNEQFF. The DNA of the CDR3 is TGTGCCAGCAGCGTAGCTTTGGGGAAGAAGAATGAGCAGTTCTTC.

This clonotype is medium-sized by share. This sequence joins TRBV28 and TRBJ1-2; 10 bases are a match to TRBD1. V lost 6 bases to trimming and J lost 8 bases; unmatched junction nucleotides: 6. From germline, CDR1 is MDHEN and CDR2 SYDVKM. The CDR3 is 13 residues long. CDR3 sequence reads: CASSMDRGDGYTF. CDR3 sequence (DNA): TGTGCCAGCAGCATGGACAGGGGGGACGGCTACACCTTC.

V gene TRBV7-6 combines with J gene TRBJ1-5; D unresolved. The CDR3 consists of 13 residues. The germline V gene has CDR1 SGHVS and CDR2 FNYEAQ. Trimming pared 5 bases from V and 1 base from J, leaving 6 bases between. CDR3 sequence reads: CASSPLSNQPQHF. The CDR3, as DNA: TGTGCCAGCAGCCCACTGAGCAATCAGCCCCAGCATTTT. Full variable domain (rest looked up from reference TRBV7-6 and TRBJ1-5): GAGVSQSPRYKVTKRGQDVALRCDPISGHVSLYWYRQALGQGPEFLTYFNYEAQQDKSGLPNDRFSAERPEGSISTLTIQRTEQRDSAMYRCASSPLSNQPQHFGDGTRLSIL.

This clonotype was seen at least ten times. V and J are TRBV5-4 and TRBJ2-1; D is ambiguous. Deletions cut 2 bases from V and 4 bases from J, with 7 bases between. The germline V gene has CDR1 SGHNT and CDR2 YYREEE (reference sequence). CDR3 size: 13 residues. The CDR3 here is CASSFSLYNEQFF. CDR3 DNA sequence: TGTGCCAGCAGCTTTTCCCTTTACAATGAGCAGTTCTTC. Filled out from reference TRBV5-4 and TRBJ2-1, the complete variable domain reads ETGVTQSPTHLIKTRGQQVTLRCSSQSGHNTVSWYQQALGQGPQFIFQYYREEENGRGNFPPRFSGLQFPNYSSELNVNALELDDSALYLCASSFSLYNEQFFGPGTRLTVL.

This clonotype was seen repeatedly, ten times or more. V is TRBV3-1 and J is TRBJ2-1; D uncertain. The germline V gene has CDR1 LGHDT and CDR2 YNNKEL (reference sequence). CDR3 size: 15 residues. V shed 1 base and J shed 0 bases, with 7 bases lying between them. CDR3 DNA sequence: TGTGCCAGCAGCCAAGGGATACCCTCCTACAATGAGCAGTTCTTC. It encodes CASSQGIPSYNEQFF.

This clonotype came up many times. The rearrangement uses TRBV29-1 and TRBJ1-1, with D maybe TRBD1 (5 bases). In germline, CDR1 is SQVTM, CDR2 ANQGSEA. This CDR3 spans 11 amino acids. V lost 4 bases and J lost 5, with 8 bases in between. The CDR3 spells CSVVWGTEAFF. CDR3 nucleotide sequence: TGCAGCGTTGTATGGGGGACTGAAGCTTTCTTT.

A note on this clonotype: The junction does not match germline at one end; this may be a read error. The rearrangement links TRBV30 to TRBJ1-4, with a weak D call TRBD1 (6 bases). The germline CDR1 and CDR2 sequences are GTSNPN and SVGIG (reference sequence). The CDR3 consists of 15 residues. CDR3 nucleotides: TGTGTCTGGACCCCCGGGGGCTTCCTCGGGGAAAAACTGTTTTTT. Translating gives CVWTPGGFLGEKLFF. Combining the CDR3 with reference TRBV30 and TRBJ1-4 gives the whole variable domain SQTIHQWPATLVQPVGSPLSLECTVEGTSNPNLYWYRQAAGRGLQLLFYSVGIGQISSEVPQNLSASRPQDRQFILSSKKLLLSDSGFYLCVWTPGGFLGEKLFFGSGTQLSVL.

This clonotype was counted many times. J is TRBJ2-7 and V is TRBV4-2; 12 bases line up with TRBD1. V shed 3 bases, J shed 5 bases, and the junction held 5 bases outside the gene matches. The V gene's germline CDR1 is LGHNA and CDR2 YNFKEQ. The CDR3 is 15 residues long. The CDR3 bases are TGTGCCAGCAGCCAGCCGGGACAGGGGGCGAACGAGCAGTACTTC. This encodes CASSQPGQGANEQYF.

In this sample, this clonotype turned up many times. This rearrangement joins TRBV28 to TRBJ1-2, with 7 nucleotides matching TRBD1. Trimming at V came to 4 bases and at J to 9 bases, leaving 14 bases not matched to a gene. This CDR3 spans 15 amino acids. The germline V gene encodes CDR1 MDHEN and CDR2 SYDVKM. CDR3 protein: CASSYTGTVKMSYTF. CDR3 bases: TGTGCCAGCAGTTATACCGGGACAGTCAAGATGAGCTACACCTTC.

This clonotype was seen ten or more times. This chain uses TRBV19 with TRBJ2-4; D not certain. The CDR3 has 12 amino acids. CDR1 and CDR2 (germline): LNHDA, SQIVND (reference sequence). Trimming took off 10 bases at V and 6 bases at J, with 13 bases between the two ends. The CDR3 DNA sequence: TGTGCCACACATTCGGGTGGAAACATTCAGTACTTC. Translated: CATHSGGNIQYF.

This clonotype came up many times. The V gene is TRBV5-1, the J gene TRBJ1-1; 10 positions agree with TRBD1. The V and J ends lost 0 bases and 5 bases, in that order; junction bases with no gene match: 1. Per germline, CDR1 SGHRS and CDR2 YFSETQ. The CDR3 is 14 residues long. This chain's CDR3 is CASSLGTGGTEAFF. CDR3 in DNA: TGCGCCAGCAGCTTGGGGACAGGGGGAACTGAAGCTTTCTTT.

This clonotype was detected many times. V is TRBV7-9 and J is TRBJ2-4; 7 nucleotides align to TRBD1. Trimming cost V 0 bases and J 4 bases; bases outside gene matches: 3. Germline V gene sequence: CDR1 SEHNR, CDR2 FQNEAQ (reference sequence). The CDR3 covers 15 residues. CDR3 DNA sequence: TGTGCCAGCAGCTTAGCGCAGACAGGGAAAAACATTCAGTACTTC. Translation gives CASSLAQTGKNIQYF.

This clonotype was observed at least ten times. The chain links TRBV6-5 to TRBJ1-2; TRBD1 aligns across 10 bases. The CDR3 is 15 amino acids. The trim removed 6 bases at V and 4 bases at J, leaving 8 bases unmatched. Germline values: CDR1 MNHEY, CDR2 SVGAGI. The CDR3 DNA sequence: TGTGCCAGCAGATTCCGGGACAGGGGAATCTATGGCTACACCTTC. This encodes CASRFRDRGIYGYTF.

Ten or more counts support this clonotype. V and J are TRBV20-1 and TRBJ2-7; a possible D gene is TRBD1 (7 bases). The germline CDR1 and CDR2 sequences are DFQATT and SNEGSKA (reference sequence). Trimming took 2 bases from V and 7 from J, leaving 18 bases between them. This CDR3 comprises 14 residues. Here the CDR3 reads CSARSGDRVGEQYF. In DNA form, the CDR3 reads TGCAGTGCTAGATCGGGAGACAGGGTAGGGGAGCAGTACTTC.

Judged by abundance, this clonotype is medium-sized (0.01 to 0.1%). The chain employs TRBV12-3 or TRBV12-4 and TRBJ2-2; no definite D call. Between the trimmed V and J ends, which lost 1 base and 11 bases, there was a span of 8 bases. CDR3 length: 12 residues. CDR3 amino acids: CASSLDSRELFF. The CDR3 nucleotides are TGTGCCAGCAGTTTAGATTCGAGAGAGCTGTTTTTT.

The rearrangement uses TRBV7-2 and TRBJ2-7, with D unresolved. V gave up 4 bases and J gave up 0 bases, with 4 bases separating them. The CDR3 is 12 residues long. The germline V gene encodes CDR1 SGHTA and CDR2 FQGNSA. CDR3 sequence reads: CASSSASYEQYF. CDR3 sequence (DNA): TGTGCCAGCAGCTCCGCCTCCTACGAGCAGTACTTC.

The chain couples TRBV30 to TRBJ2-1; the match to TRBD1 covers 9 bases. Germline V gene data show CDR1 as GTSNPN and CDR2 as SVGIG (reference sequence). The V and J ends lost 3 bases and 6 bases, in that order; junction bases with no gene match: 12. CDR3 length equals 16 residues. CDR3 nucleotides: TGTGCCTGGAGATCCAAACAGGGGGCTGGTTCCAATGAGCAGTTCTTC. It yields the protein CAWRSKQGAGSNEQFF.

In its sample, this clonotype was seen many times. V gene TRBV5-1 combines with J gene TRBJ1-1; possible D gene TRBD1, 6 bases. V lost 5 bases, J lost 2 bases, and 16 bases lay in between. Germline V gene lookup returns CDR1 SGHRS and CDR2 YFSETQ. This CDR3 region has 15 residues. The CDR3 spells CASRPDGQTNTEAFF. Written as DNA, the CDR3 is TGCGCCAGCAGACCCGATGGACAGACTAACACTGAAGCTTTCTTT.

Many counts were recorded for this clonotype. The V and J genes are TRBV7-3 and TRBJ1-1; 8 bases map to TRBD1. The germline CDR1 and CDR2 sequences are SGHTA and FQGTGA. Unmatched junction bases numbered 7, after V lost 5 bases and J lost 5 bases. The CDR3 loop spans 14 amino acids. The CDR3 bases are TGTGCCAGCAGCCCACAGGGGGAGGGGACTGAAGCTTTCTTT. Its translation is CASSPQGEGTEAFF. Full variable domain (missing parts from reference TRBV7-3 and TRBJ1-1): GAGVSQTPSNKVTEKGKYVELRCDPISGHTALYWYRQSLGQGPEFLIYFQGTGAADDSGLPNDRFFAVRPEGSVSTLKIQRTERGDSAVYLCASSPQGEGTEAFFGQGTRLTVV.

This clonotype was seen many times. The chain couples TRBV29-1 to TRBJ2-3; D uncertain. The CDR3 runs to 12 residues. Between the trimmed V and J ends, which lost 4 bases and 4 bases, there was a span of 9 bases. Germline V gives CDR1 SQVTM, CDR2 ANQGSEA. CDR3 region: CSVVTHADTQYF. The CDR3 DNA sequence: TGCAGCGTTGTAACTCACGCAGATACGCAGTATTTT.

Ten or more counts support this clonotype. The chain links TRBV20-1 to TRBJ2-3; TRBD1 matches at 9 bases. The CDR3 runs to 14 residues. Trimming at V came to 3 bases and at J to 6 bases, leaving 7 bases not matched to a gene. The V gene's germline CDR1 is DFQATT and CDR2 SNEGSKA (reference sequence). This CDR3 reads CSASLRQGEDTQYF. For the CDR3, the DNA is TGCAGTGCTAGCCTACGACAGGGGGAGGATACGCAGTATTTT.

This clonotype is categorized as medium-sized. CDR3 region: CASSLARVVTITDTQYF. As DNA, the CDR3 is TGTGCCAGCAGTTTAGCGCGGGTGGTAACGATTACAGATACGCAGTATTTT. The gene calls are TRBV12-3 or TRBV12-4 and TRBJ2-3, with a weak D call TRBD2 (5 bases). The CDR3 consists of 17 residues. V was pared by 0 bases and J by 3 bases, with 16 bases between.

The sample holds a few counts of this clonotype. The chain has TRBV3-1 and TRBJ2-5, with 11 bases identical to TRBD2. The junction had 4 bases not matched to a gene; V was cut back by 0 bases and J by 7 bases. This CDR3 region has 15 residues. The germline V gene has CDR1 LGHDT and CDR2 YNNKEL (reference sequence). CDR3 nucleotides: TGTGCCAGCAGCCAAGAGACTAGCGGGGTAGGGACCCAGTACTTC. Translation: CASSQETSGVGTQYF.

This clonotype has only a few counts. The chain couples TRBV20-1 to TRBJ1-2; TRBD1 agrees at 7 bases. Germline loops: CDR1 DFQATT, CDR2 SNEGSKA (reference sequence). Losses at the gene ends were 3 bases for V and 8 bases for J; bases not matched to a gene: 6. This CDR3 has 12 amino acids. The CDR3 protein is CSARTGPLGYTF. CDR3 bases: TGCAGTGCTAGGACAGGGCCCCTAGGCTACACCTTC.

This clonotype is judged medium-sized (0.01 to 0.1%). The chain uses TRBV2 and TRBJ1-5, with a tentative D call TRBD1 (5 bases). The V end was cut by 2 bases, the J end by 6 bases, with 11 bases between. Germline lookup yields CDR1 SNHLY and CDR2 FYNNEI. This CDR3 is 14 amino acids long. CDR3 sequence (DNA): TGTGCCAGCAGTGAAAATCAGGGTAGTCAGCCCCAGCATTTT. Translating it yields CASSENQGSQPQHF.

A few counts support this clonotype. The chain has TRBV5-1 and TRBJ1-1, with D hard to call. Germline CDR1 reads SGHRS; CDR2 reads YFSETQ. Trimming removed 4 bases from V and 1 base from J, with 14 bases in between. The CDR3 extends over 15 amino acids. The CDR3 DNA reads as TGCGCCAGCAGCCCCCGTGAGGGAGGGAACACTGAAGCTTTCTTT. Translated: CASSPREGGNTEAFF.

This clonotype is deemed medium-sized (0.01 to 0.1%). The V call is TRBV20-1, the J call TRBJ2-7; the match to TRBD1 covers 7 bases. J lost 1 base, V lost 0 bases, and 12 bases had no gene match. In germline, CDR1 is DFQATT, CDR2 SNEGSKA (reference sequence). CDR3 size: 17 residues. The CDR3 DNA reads TGCAGTGCTAGAGATCCCCAGAGTAAGGGGGCTTCCTACGAGCAGTACTTC. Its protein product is CSARDPQSKGASYEQYF.

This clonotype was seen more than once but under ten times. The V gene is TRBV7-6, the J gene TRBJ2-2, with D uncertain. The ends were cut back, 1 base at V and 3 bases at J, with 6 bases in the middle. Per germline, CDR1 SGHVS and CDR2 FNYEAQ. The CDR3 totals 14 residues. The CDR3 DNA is TGTGCCAGCAGCTTAGTACGGGACACCGGGGAGCTGTTTTTT. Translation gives CASSLVRDTGELFF.

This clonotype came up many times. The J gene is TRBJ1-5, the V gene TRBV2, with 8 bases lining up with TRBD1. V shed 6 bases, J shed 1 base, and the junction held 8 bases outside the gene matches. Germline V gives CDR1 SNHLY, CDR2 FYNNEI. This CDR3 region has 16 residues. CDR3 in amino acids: CASRMDRDRSNQPQHF. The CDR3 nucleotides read TGTGCCAGCAGGATGGACAGGGACCGAAGCAATCAGCCCCAGCATTTT. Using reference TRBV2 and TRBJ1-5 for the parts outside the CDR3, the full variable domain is EPEVTQTPSHQVTQMGQEVILRCVPISNHLYFYWYRQILGQKVEFLVSFYNNEISEKSEIFDDQFSVERPDGSNFTLKIRSTKLEDSAMYFCASRMDRDRSNQPQHFGDGTRLSIL.